One sample yielded the 31 T cell receptor beta chains listed below, sequenced in a study of shared clonotypes between healthy human individuals (dated by TCRdb to the early 2020s). Libraries were constructed by the immunoSEQ multiplex PCR assay. TCRdb retrieved this table from immuneACCESS and kept in-frame rearrangements only. Not all clones are present; in checked studies, unresolved V genes account for under half, and no reason is known for the remainder. The sample table lists about 490,000 clones, around 80% of them with a count of one. In total, the top ten clones hold approximately 12% of the sample. Sequenced: PBMCs. The receptors come from a woman aged 40 to 49 in good health. Some clones in this sample may be carry-over from other donors' samples.

The chain joins TRBV2 to TRBJ2-4; either TRBD1 or TRBD2 may fit D (5 bases each). The CDR3 length is 14 residues. The germline V and J ends were trimmed by 6 bases and 4 bases, with 13 bases remaining between them. The V gene's germline CDR1 is SNHLY and CDR2 FYNNEI. The CDR3 is CASRDRDPKNIQYF. The CDR3 nucleotides are TGTGCCAGCAGGGACCGGGACCCTAAAAACATTCAGTACTTC. Looking up the rest from reference TRBV2 and TRBJ2-4 gives the full variable domain: EPEVTQTPSHQVTQMGQEVILRCVPISNHLYFYWYRQILGQKVEFLVSFYNNEISEKSEIFDDQFSVERPDGSNFTLKIRSTKLEDSAMYFCASRDRDPKNIQYFGAGTRLSVL.

This chain connects TRBV19 to TRBJ1-5; tentatively, D is TRBD1 (6 bases). Trimming cost V 5 bases and J 7 bases, with 18 bases left between them. The CDR3 is 15 amino acids. In germline, CDR1 is LNHDA, CDR2 SQIVND (reference sequence). CDR3 sequence (DNA): TGTGCCAGTAGTGTAGGGGAAGGGGGTTCACAGCCCCAGCATTTT. Translating it yields CASSVGEGGSQPQHF.

The rearrangement uses TRBV5-1 and TRBJ2-5, with 9 bases fitting TRBD2. Judging by the DNA end, TRBJ2-7 fits better; the J call may be wrong. From germline, CDR1 is SGHRS and CDR2 YFSETQ. This CDR3 has 14 amino acids. Written as DNA, the CDR3 is TGCGCCAGCGCTCCAGGCGGGAGGGCCTACGAGCAGTACTTC. Translation: CASAPGGRAYEQYF.

V and J are TRBV10-3 and TRBJ1-2, with unresolved D. This CDR3 region has 12 residues. Germline V gives CDR1 ENHRY, CDR2 SYGVKD. The V and J ends lost 4 bases and 6 bases respectively, with 9 bases between them. CDR3 region: CAISANLDGYTF. CDR3 bases: TGTGCCATCAGTGCAAACCTGGATGGCTACACCTTC.

This sequence joins TRBV5-4 and TRBJ1-2; TRBD1 aligns across 7 bases. CDR3 size: 13 residues. V lost 2 bases to trimming and J lost 8 bases; unmatched junction nucleotides: 6. Germline V gene data show CDR1 as SGHNT and CDR2 as YYREEE (reference sequence). The CDR3 loop is CASSLRQGGGYTF. CDR3 sequence (DNA): TGTGCCAGCAGCTTACGACAGGGAGGAGGCTACACCTTC.

The chain has TRBV5-1 and TRBJ2-1; 7 positions agree with TRBD1. The CDR3 extends over 17 amino acids. The trim removed 0 bases at V and 4 bases at J, leaving 10 bases unmatched. Per the germline V gene, CDR1 is SGHRS and CDR2 is YFSETQ. The CDR3 sequence: CASSLEGALARYNEQFF. The DNA of the CDR3 is TGCGCCAGCAGCTTGGAGGGGGCGTTAGCGAGATACAATGAGCAGTTCTTC.

This clone has just a few counts. Here the CDR3 reads CASGLYTGELFF. DNA for the CDR3: TGTGCTAGTGGTTTGTACACCGGGGAGCTGTTTTTT. The chain recombines TRBV12-5 with TRBJ2-2; D is unclear. The CDR3 totals 12 residues. Germline assignment: CDR1 LGHNT and CDR2 FRNRAP. Trimming removed 2 bases from V and 3 bases from J, with 1 base in between.

This clone was seen just once. The rearrangement uses TRBV6-5 and TRBJ2-1; 9 positions agree with TRBD1. V lost 4 bases and J lost 9; bases outside the gene matches: 10. CDR1 is MNHEY and CDR2 is SVGAGI in the germline V gene. The CDR3 is made up of 15 amino acids. CDR3 DNA sequence: TGTGCCAGCAGTTCCCCCGGGACAGGGAGTAGTGAGCAGTTCTTC. It encodes CASSSPGTGSSEQFF.

This chain joins TRBV28 and TRBJ2-7; a weak D match, TRBD1 (5 bases). The germline CDR1 and CDR2 sequences are MDHEN and SYDVKM. The germline V and J ends were trimmed by 6 bases and 0 bases, with 6 bases remaining between them. CDR3 size: 12 residues. CDR3 sequence: CASRGDSYEQYF. The CDR3 region has the DNA TGTGCCAGCAGAGGGGACTCCTACGAGCAGTACTTC.

The table lists this clone with a few counts. The V gene is TRBV9, the J gene TRBJ2-3, with no clear D. The CDR3 covers 13 residues. Trimming took off 2 bases at V and 4 bases at J, with 8 bases between the two ends. Germline CDR1 SGDLS, CDR2 YYNGEE. CDR3 in amino acids: CASSVTGADTQYF. The CDR3 DNA sequence: TGTGCCAGCAGCGTGACTGGTGCAGATACGCAGTATTTT.

The chain combines TRBV7-2 with TRBJ1-3, with 7 bases matching TRBD1. The CDR3 is 19 residues long. Germline V gene data show CDR1 as SGHTA and CDR2 as FQGNSA. The V gene end was trimmed by 0 bases and the J gene end by 0 bases; junction bases not matched to a gene: 11. The CDR3 loop reads CASSLAGTAFVNSGNTIYF. Here the CDR3 DNA reads TGTGCCAGCAGCTTAGCTGGGACAGCCTTCGTTAACTCTGGAAACACCATATATTTT.

The rearrangement joins TRBV7-8 to TRBJ1-5; 9 positions match TRBD1. Germline values: CDR1 SGHVS, CDR2 FQNEAQ. J gave up 0 bases and V 5 bases, and 5 bases lay outside the gene matches. This CDR3 is built from 16 residues. CDR3: CASSASTGGSNQPQHF. The CDR3 bases are TGTGCCAGCAGCGCGTCGACAGGGGGTAGCAATCAGCCCCAGCATTTT.

The chain uses TRBV29-1 and TRBJ2-5; tentative D call: TRBD2 (6 bases). Germline CDR1 is SQVTM and CDR2 is ANQGSEA. The CDR3 runs to 14 residues. V lost 8 bases and J 1 base, leaving 17 bases between the germline ends. CDR3 sequence (DNA): TGCAGCCCACCCCCCGGGGGATCCCAAGAGACCCAGTACTTC. The encoded protein is CSPPPGGSQETQYF.

The chain links TRBV4-1 to TRBJ1-2; TRBD1 aligns across 8 bases. This CDR3 has 13 residues. V shed 10 bases and J 4 bases; nucleotides not matched to a gene: 8. Germline values: CDR1 MGHRA, CDR2 YSYEKL. CDR3 sequence: CATSQGAGYGYTF. CDR3 bases: TGCGCCACCTCTCAGGGGGCTGGCTATGGCTACACCTTC.

This rearrangement joins TRBV28 to TRBJ2-1; 10 bases match TRBD2. Per the germline V gene, CDR1 is MDHEN and CDR2 is SYDVKM. This CDR3 has 17 residues. Trimming at V came to 1 base and at J to 6 bases, leaving 9 bases not matched to a gene. The DNA of the CDR3 is TGTGCCAGCAGTTTATTTGTGGGAGCGGGAGGGGGCAATGAGCAGTTCTTC. This translates into CASSLFVGAGGGNEQFF.

The rearrangement uses TRBV23-1 and TRBJ1-1; TRBD1 matches 8 bases. Being an ORF, TRBV23-1 has a function that is uncertain. The CDR3 has 13 residues. Germline trimming cut 3 bases from V and 9 bases from J; bases unmatched to any gene: 6. CDR3 protein: CASSHPGQGQAFF. The DNA for the CDR3 is TGCGCCAGCAGTCATCCAGGACAGGGACAAGCTTTCTTT.

The chain is built from TRBV5-1 and TRBJ1-2; 7 bases align to TRBD1. V lost 3 bases to trimming and J lost 4 bases; unmatched junction nucleotides: 12. In germline, CDR1 is SGHRS, CDR2 YFSETQ. The length of the CDR3 is 16 residues. The CDR3 DNA reads as TGCGCCAGCAGCTCGGGGGACAGTCTTCCCTCCTATGGCTACACCTTC. Protein sequence: CASSSGDSLPSYGYTF.

The gene calls are TRBV4-1 and TRBJ1-3, with a possible D match to TRBD1 (6 bases). CDR1 is MGHRA, CDR2 YSYEKL, per germline. V was clipped by 4 bases and J by 1 base, with 14 bases between them. CDR3 length equals 16 residues. In DNA form, the CDR3 reads TGCGCCAGCAGCCCAGGCTTCAGGGGATCTGGAAACACCATATATTTT. It codes for CASSPGFRGSGNTIYF.

The chain has TRBV28 and TRBJ2-7; 16 bases line up with TRBD2. V lost 5 bases, J lost 4 bases, and 8 bases stayed unmatched. The CDR3 spans 17 residues. Germline-derived CDR1 and CDR2 are MDHEN and SYDVKM. CDR3 region: CASSDGTSGRALYEQYF. The CDR3 DNA follows: TGTGCCAGCAGTGACGGGACTAGCGGGAGGGCCCTATACGAGCAGTACTTC.

The genes are TRBV5-1 and TRBJ2-1, with D uncertain. Germline V CDR1 and CDR2: SGHRS, YFSETQ. The CDR3 consists of 15 residues. Deletions cut 4 bases from V and 0 bases from J, with 11 bases between. CDR3 sequence (DNA): TGCGCCAGCAGCGTACACTATCGCTCCTACAATGAGCAGTTCTTC. This translates into CASSVHYRSYNEQFF.

The chain links TRBV5-6 to TRBJ2-7; possibly TRBD1 or TRBD2 for D (5 bases each). CDR3 size: 14 residues. The germline V gene has CDR1 SGHDT and CDR2 YYEEEE. V gave up 0 bases and J gave up 6 bases, with 13 bases separating them. CDR3 in DNA: TGTGCCAGCAGCTTGGCCGAGTGGGGGATCGAGCAGTACTTC. Translated: CASSLAEWGIEQYF.

V usage is TRBV5-1 and J usage is TRBJ2-7; TRBD1 matches at 8 bases. Trimming cost V 0 bases and J 4 bases; bases outside gene matches: 12. CDR1 and CDR2 (germline): SGHRS, YFSETQ. The CDR3 consists of 17 residues. Written as DNA, the CDR3 is TGCGCCAGCAGCTTGGTCGGTGGGCTCCAGGGGGCATACGAGCAGTACTTC. It codes for CASSLVGGLQGAYEQYF.

The chain couples TRBV5-4 to TRBJ2-3; 7 bases are a match to TRBD2. V gave up 7 bases and J gave up 0 bases; unmatched junction bases: 14. The CDR3 consists of 17 residues. From germline, CDR1 is SGHNT and CDR2 YYREEE (reference sequence). The CDR3 here is CASAIQGLAASTDTQYF. In nucleotides, the CDR3 is TGTGCCAGCGCCATCCAAGGGCTAGCGGCTAGCACAGATACGCAGTATTTT.

The CDR3 nucleotides are TGTGCCTGGAGTGTAAATCTGGGGGGCAATCAGCCCCAGCATTTT. Its translation: CAWSVNLGGNQPQHF. This chain connects TRBV30 to TRBJ1-5; D is possibly TRBD1 (5 bases). This CDR3 is 15 amino acids long. The V and J ends lost 0 bases and 2 bases respectively, with 11 bases between them. CDR1 GTSNPN and CDR2 SVGIG come from the germline V gene (reference sequence).

The rearrangement uses TRBV11-3 and TRBJ2-7; D is perhaps TRBD2 (6 bases). The V end was cut by 3 bases, the J end by 5 bases, with 8 bases between. CDR3 size: 12 residues. Germline-derived CDR1 and CDR2 are SGHNT and YENEEA. The CDR3 reads CASSLTGDEQYF. In DNA, the CDR3 is TGTGCCAGCAGCTTGACGGGGGACGAGCAGTACTTC.

The chain recombines TRBV2 with TRBJ2-5; TRBD2 might be the D (5 bases). The J call could be wrong; TRBJ2-7 is a better fit for the DNA end. The CDR3 is 12 residues long. Germline CDR1 is SNHLY and CDR2 is FYNNEI. The CDR3 here is CAGRAEVYEQYF. Written as DNA, the CDR3 is TGTGCCGGGCGGGCGGAGGTGTACGAGCAGTACTTC.

The chain links TRBV28 to TRBJ1-5, with TRBD1 identical over 9 bases. V was pared by 6 bases and J by 6 bases, with 15 bases of the junction left unmatched. The germline V gene encodes CDR1 MDHEN and CDR2 SYDVKM. The CDR3 sequence is 17 residues long. CDR3 loop: CASRSTGDRVSVQPQHF. The CDR3, as DNA: TGTGCCAGCAGGAGTACCGGGGACAGGGTCTCCGTTCAGCCCCAGCATTTT.

The chain has TRBV5-4 and TRBJ2-7, with D tentatively TRBD2 (6 bases). Per germline, CDR1 SGHNT and CDR2 YYREEE (reference sequence). V lost 3 bases and J 6 bases, leaving 19 bases between the germline ends. The CDR3 sequence is 15 residues long. This CDR3 reads CASSSPTRSLREQYF. Here the CDR3 DNA reads TGTGCCAGCAGCTCCCCGACTAGGTCTTTGCGCGAGCAGTACTTC.

The J gene is TRBJ2-2, the V gene TRBV6-1; weak D call: TRBD2 (6 bases). With 5 bases removed from V and 7 bases from J, the gap between germline ends came to 11 bases. Germline CDR1 and CDR2: MNHNS and SASEGT. The CDR3 sequence is 13 residues long. As DNA, the CDR3 is TGTGCCAGCAGTAGGAGGGGCATCGGGGAGCTGTTTTTT. Encoded protein: CASSRRGIGELFF.

The chain uses TRBV9 and TRBJ2-2; no clear D gene. The CDR3 consists of 12 residues. The germline V gene has CDR1 SGDLS and CDR2 YYNGEE. The V and J ends lost 0 bases and 7 bases respectively, with 4 bases between them. Here the CDR3 DNA reads TGTGCCAGCAGCGTAGCGGTCGGGGAGCTGTTTTTT. This gives the protein CASSVAVGELFF.

V usage is TRBV28 and J usage is TRBJ1-5, with TRBD1 matching 7 bases. There are 14 residues in the CDR3. CDR1 and CDR2 (germline): MDHEN, SYDVKM. V lost 8 bases, J lost 4 bases, and 8 bases stayed unmatched. The CDR3 nucleotides are TGTGCCAGCGGAGGGGGCAGGGAGAATCAGCCCCAGCATTTT. This encodes CASGGGRENQPQHF.